Included here is one TCR beta chain sequence, with context. Authors' methods: Cell counts per sample came from amplifying reference gene primers. The method was immunoSEQ multiplex PCR; TCRdb's version includes in-frame clones alone and lacks a portion of them. V and J calls and clone size are as listed in that table; D and trimming were resolved from the DNA. The table includes approximately 90,000 clones, roughly 80% detected once. These data belong to a study of blood T cell repertoires in COVID-19. In the study overall: Acute and convalescent COVID-19 specimens originated in the United States, Italy and Spain. T cells, B-cell-depleted T cells, or PBMCs provided the cDNA or gDNA that served as material.

CDR1 is SQVTM, CDR2 ANQGSEA, per germline. V was cut by 5 bases and J by 0 bases, with 4 bases left in between. The CDR3 covers 11 residues. The specimen sequenced was peripheral blood. The TCR sequence derives from an elderly man with active or convalescent COVID-19. This chain uses TRBV29-1 with TRBJ1-1; D call uncertain. The CDR3 loop reads CSVQVNTEAFF. In nucleotides, the CDR3 is TGCAGCGTTCAGGTGAACACTGAAGCTTTCTTT.